What follows are 24 T cell receptor beta chains derived from one specimen sequenced in a study of blood T cell repertoires in COVID-19. The method was immunoSEQ multiplex PCR; TCRdb's version includes in-frame clones alone and lacks a portion of them. The sample has some 33,000 clones, around 90% seen once. Sequencing was done on a sample of peripheral blood. The receptors shown here come from a man in his sixties with acute or convalescent COVID-19.

This chain joins TRBV2 and TRBJ2-7; 9 nucleotides match TRBD1. In germline, CDR1 is SNHLY, CDR2 FYNNEI. This CDR3 has 14 residues. V was clipped by 7 bases and J by 1 base; unmatched bases: 5. The CDR3 bases are TGTGCCAGCAAAAAGGACAGGGGTTCCTACGAGCAGTACTTC. It specifies CASKKDRGSYEQYF.

V usage is TRBV6-5 and J usage is TRBJ2-5; a possible D gene is TRBD1 (5 bases). There are 12 residues in the CDR3. Germline CDR1 reads MNHEY; CDR2 reads SVGAGI. Trimming took 7 bases from V and 6 from J, leaving 12 bases between them. CDR3 DNA sequence: TGTGCCAGCAACAATGGGGCACAGACCCAGTACTTC. Its translation is CASNNGAQTQYF.

This chain links TRBV18 with TRBJ1-1; D ambiguous. Germline assignment: CDR1 KGHSH and CDR2 LQKENI. The CDR3 spans 14 residues. V lost 0 bases to trimming and J lost 6 bases, with 11 bases between them. The CDR3 region is CASSPPWGGPEAFF. DNA for the CDR3: TGTGCCAGCTCACCACCCTGGGGAGGCCCTGAAGCTTTCTTT.

The chain recombines TRBV19 with TRBJ1-3; a weak D match, TRBD1 (6 bases). Germline CDR1 is LNHDA and CDR2 is SQIVND (reference sequence). Trimming shortened V by 7 bases and J by 2 bases, and 9 bases separated the two germline ends. The CDR3 length is 13 residues. CDR3 nucleotides: TGTGCCAGTAAGACAGGCACTGGAAACACCATATATTTT. Translated, it gives CASKTGTGNTIYF. Looking up the rest from reference TRBV19 and TRBJ1-3 gives the full variable domain: DGGITQSPKYLFRKEGQNVTLSCEQNLNHDAMYWYRQDPGQGLRLIYYSQIVNDFQKGDIAEGYSVSREKKESFPLTVTSAQKNPTAFYLCASKTGTGNTIYFGEGSWLTVV.

J is TRBJ1-2 and V is TRBV5-1; the match to TRBD1 covers 8 bases. Germline CDR1 SGHRS, CDR2 YFSETQ. This CDR3 contains 13 residues. The ends lost 4 bases at V and 7 bases at J; junction bases unmatched: 6. CDR3 DNA: TGCGCCAGCAGCCCGGACAGGGTAGGTGGCTACACCTTC. Its protein product is CASSPDRVGGYTF.

A single count supports this clone. This chain uses TRBV5-4 with TRBJ2-5; 15 bases line up with TRBD2. The CDR3 runs 15 residues. The V and J ends lost 3 bases and 4 bases, in that order; junction bases with no gene match: 1. Germline values: CDR1 SGHNT, CDR2 YYREEE (reference sequence). CDR3 protein: CASSSGLAGGETQYF. The CDR3 coding sequence is TGTGCCAGCAGCTCGGGACTAGCGGGAGGAGAGACCCAGTACTTC.

The DNA of the CDR3 is TGTGCCAGCAGCGTAGTTAACACAGATACGCAGTATTTT. Its translation: CASSVVNTDTQYF. This chain connects TRBV9 to TRBJ2-3; D is undetermined. The CDR3 consists of 13 residues. The V gene's germline CDR1 is SGDLS and CDR2 YYNGEE. V was clipped by 0 bases and J by 2 bases, with 4 bases between them.

This chain joins TRBV10-3 and TRBJ1-3; D not certain. The V end was cut by 4 bases, the J end by 3 bases, with 16 bases between. Germline V gene data show CDR1 as ENHRY and CDR2 as SYGVKD. The CDR3 sequence is 16 residues long. The CDR3 sequence is CAISGMAARLGNTIYF. CDR3 nucleotide sequence: TGTGCCATCAGTGGTATGGCGGCTCGTCTTGGAAACACCATATATTTT.

The gene calls are TRBV12-3 or TRBV12-4 and TRBJ1-1, with D hard to call. Trimming took 5 bases from V and 2 from J, leaving 9 bases between them. This CDR3 comprises 13 residues. CDR3 sequence reads: CASSRQQNTEAFF. In DNA form, the CDR3 reads TGTGCCAGCAGTCGACAACAAAACACTGAAGCTTTCTTT.

The V and J genes are TRBV14 and TRBJ1-1, with no clear D. The germline V and J ends were trimmed by 1 base and 3 bases, with 6 bases remaining between them. Germline V gene lookup returns CDR1 SGHDN and CDR2 FVKESK. The CDR3 is 13 residues long. CDR3 coding DNA: TGTGCCAGCAGCCAAGGTCTAGACACTGAAGCTTTCTTT. It specifies CASSQGLDTEAFF. The full variable domain, completed using reference TRBV14 and TRBJ1-1, is EAGVTQFPSHSVIEKGQTVTLRCDPISGHDNLYWYRRVMGKEIKFLLHFVKESKQDESGMPNNRFLAERTGGTYSTLKVQPAELEDSGVYFCASSQGLDTEAFFGQGTRLTVV.

The CDR3 loop reads CAWSVANEAFF. CDR3 DNA sequence: TGTGCCTGGAGTGTAGCGAATGAGGCTTTCTTT. The V call is TRBV30, the J call TRBJ1-1; unclear D gene. V dropped 0 bases and J dropped 11 bases, with 10 bases sitting between them. Germline assignment: CDR1 GTSNPN and CDR2 SVGIG (reference sequence). This CDR3 has 11 amino acids.

The genes are TRBV7-9 and TRBJ1-1; 10 nucleotides align to TRBD1. CDR3 length equals 16 residues. CDR1 and CDR2 (germline): SEHNR, FQNEAQ (reference sequence). V trimming: 8 bases; J trimming: 3 bases; junction bases outside the gene matches: 12. The CDR3 region is CASSPGQGIGDTEAFF. The DNA of the CDR3 is TGTGCCAGCTCACCGGGACAGGGGATTGGGGACACTGAAGCTTTCTTT.

The chain couples TRBV5-1 to TRBJ2-2; D remains unclear. The V and J ends lost 0 bases and 1 base respectively, with 4 bases between them. The germline V gene encodes CDR1 SGHRS and CDR2 YFSETQ. The CDR3 sequence is 14 residues long. The CDR3 loop reads CASSLDQNTGELFF. The CDR3 bases are TGCGCCAGCAGCTTGGATCAGAACACCGGGGAGCTGTTTTTT.

The genes are TRBV4-3 and TRBJ1-5; 8 nucleotides agree with TRBD1. This CDR3 is built from 15 residues. After removal of 4 bases from V and 3 bases from J, the junction contained 5 bases not matched to a gene. CDR1 and CDR2 (germline): LGHNA, YSLEER. In DNA form, the CDR3 reads TGCGCCAGCAGCCGTTCGGACAGGGACAATCAGCCCCAGCATTTT. The encoded protein is CASSRSDRDNQPQHF.

The rearrangement uses TRBV19 and TRBJ1-1; D remains unclear. V shed 5 bases and J shed 1 base, with 8 bases lying between them. This CDR3 is 13 amino acids long. Germline CDR1 reads LNHDA; CDR2 reads SQIVND (reference sequence). Written as DNA, the CDR3 is TGTGCCAGTAGTGTCTCGGGGAACACTGAAGCTTTCTTT. Its translation: CASSVSGNTEAFF.

The genes are TRBV19 and TRBJ1-5, with D unresolved. In germline, CDR1 is LNHDA, CDR2 SQIVND (reference sequence). The CDR3 has 13 residues. The V and J ends lost 10 bases and 8 bases respectively, with 18 bases between them. The chain's CDR3 is CATQALSSEPQHF. In nucleotides, the CDR3 is TGTGCCACCCAGGCGTTGAGTAGTGAGCCCCAGCATTTT. The variable domain in full, completed from reference TRBV19 and TRBJ1-5, reads DGGITQSPKYLFRKEGQNVTLSCEQNLNHDAMYWYRQDPGQGLRLIYYSQIVNDFQKGDIAEGYSVSREKKESFPLTVTSAQKNPTAFYLCATQALSSEPQHFGDGTRLSIL.

The V call is TRBV6-1, the J call TRBJ2-7, with 8 bases fitting TRBD1. This CDR3 spans 18 amino acids. The V segment lost 4 bases and the J segment 0 bases; nucleotides outside the gene matches: 14. Germline assignment: CDR1 MNHNS and CDR2 SASEGT. CDR3 nucleotides: TGTGCCAGCAGTGGCGCTACACCGGGACAGGCGACCTCCTACGAGCAGTACTTC. Protein product: CASSGATPGQATSYEQYF.

The CDR3 DNA sequence: TGTGCCAGCAGTAGGTCAGGGGCGACCGAAGCTTTCTTT. Translated: CASSRSGATEAFF. J is TRBJ1-1 and V is TRBV6-5; D might be TRBD1 (6 bases). The V gene lost 5 bases and the J gene lost 8 bases, with 15 bases spanning the gap. Germline lookup yields CDR1 MNHEY and CDR2 SVGAGI. The CDR3 contains 13 residues.

The chain recombines TRBV19 with TRBJ1-4; possible D gene TRBD1, 6 bases. CDR3 length: 15 amino acids. V lost 5 bases and J 2 bases, leaving 12 bases between the germline ends. CDR1 LNHDA and CDR2 SQIVND come from the germline V gene (reference sequence). CDR3 coding DNA: TGTGCCAGTAGTTCCAGAGGGGGTACTAATGAAAAACTGTTTTTT. It codes for CASSSRGGTNEKLFF.

V usage is TRBV2 and J usage is TRBJ2-3, with 9 bases lining up with TRBD2. The CDR3 covers 15 residues. Germline V gene data show CDR1 as SNHLY and CDR2 as FYNNEI. V lost 1 base and J lost 4; bases outside the gene matches: 3. Here the CDR3 DNA reads TGTGCCAGCAGTGAAGGGATAGCGGGAGCAGATACGCAGTATTTT. This sequence encodes CASSEGIAGADTQYF.

The J gene is TRBJ2-5, the V gene TRBV19; tentatively, D is TRBD1 (6 bases). CDR1 LNHDA and CDR2 SQIVND come from the germline V gene (reference sequence). This CDR3 comprises 16 residues. The V end lost 1 base, the J end lost 6 bases, and 18 bases lay between the germline ends. The CDR3 DNA sequence: TGTGCCAGTAGTATAGCACCCCCAGGGGCGGTCCAGACCCAGTACTTC. Amino acid sequence: CASSIAPPGAVQTQYF. The full variable domain, its missing parts supplied by reference TRBV19 and TRBJ2-5, is DGGITQSPKYLFRKEGQNVTLSCEQNLNHDAMYWYRQDPGQGLRLIYYSQIVNDFQKGDIAEGYSVSREKKESFPLTVTSAQKNPTAFYLCASSIAPPGAVQTQYFGPGTRLLVL.

The gene calls are TRBV6-5 and TRBJ1-2; D unresolved. V was trimmed by 5 bases and J by 2 bases, leaving 15 bases between them. CDR3 size: 15 residues. Germline CDR1 MNHEY, CDR2 SVGAGI. The CDR3 bases are TGTGCCAGCAGTAAACTTCCGGCAGCGAACTATGGCTACACCTTC. The encoded protein is CASSKLPAANYGYTF.

The chain is built from TRBV5-1 and TRBJ2-4, with D unclear. V lost 3 bases and J lost 7, with 17 bases in between. Germline CDR1 SGHRS, CDR2 YFSETQ. There are 15 residues in the CDR3. The CDR3 protein is CASSSYGPPANIQYF. The CDR3 DNA follows: TGCGCCAGCAGCTCTTATGGGCCCCCCGCCAACATTCAGTACTTC.

V usage is TRBV14 and J usage is TRBJ1-1; TRBD1 matches at 8 bases. The V segment lost 3 bases and the J segment 3 bases; nucleotides outside the gene matches: 12. In germline, CDR1 is SGHDN, CDR2 FVKESK. The CDR3 runs 17 residues. In nucleotides, the CDR3 is TGTGCCAGCAGCCACCTAAGCAGGGGGCGCCCGGACACTGAAGCTTTCTTT. Its translation is CASSHLSRGRPDTEAFF.